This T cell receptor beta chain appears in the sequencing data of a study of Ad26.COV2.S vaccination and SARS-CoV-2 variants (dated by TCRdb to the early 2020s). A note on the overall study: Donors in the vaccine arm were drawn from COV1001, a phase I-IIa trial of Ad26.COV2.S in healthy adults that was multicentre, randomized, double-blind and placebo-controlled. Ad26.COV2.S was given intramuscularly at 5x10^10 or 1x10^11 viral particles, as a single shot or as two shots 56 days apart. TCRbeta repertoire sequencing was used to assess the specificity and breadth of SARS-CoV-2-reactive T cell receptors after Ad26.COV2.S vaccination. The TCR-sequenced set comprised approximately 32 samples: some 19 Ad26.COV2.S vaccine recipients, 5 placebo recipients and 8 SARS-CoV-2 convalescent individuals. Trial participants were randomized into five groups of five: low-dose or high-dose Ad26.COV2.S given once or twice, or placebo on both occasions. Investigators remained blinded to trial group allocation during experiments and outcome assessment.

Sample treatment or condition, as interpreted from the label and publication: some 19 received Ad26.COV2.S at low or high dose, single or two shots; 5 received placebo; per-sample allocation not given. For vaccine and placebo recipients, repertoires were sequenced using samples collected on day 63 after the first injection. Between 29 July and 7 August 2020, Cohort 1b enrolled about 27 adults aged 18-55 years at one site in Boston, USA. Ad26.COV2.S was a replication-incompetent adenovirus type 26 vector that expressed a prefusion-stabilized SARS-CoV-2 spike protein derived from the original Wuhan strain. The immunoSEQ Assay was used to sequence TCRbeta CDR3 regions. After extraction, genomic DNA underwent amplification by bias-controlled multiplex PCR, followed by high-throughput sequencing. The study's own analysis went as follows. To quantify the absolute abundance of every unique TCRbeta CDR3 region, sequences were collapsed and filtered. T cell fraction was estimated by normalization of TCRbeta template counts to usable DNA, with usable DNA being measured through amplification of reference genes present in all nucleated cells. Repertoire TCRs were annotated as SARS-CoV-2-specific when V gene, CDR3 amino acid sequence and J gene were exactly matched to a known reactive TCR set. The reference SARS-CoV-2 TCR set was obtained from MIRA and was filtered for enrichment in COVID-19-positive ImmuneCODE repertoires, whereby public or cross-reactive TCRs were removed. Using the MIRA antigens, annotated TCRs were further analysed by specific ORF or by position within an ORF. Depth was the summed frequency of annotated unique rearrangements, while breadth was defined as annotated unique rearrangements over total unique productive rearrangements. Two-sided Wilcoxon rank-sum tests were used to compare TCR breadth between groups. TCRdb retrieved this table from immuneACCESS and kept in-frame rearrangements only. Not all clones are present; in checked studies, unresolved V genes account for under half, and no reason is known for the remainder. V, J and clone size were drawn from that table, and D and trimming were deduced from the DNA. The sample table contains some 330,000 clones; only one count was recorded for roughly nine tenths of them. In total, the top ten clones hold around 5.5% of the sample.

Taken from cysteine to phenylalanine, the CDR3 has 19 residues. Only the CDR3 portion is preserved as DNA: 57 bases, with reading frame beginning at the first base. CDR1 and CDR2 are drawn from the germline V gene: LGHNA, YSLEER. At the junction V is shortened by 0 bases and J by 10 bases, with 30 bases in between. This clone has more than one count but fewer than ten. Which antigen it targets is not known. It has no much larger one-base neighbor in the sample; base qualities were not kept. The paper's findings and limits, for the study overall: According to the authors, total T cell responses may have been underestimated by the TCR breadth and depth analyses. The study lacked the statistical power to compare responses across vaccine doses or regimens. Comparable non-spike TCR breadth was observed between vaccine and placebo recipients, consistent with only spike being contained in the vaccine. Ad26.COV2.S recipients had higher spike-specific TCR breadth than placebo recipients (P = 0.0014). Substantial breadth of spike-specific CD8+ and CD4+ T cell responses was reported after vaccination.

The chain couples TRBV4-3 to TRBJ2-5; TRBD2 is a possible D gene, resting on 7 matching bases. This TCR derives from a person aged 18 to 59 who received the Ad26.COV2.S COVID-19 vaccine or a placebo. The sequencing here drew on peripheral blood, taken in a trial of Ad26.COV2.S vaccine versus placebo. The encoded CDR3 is CASSQERGGPGSRRDGQYF. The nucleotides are TGCGCCAGCAGCCAAGAGAGGGGGGGACCGGGGTCCCGGCGAGATGGCCAGTACTTC.